The T cell receptor beta chain described here comes from a study of shared clonotypes between healthy human individuals. Study-level results: Compared with clonotypes that all four donors shared, non-shared clonotypes had lower generation probabilities. Generally, estimated richness proved larger in naive subsets than it did in memory subsets.

Donors included only healthy HIV-negative adults lacking recent acute infections or vaccinations. The CDR3 runs 16 residues. In germline, CDR1 is SGHDT, CDR2 YYEEEE. The trim removed 0 bases at V and 2 bases at J, leaving 5 bases unmatched. As regards this clone: Antigen: not known. The identical CDR3 is also encoded by other nucleotide sequences in the sample.

The table came from immunoSEQ multiplex PCR; TCRdb's copy has only in-frame clones and leaves some out. Of 2.3 million or so clones listed, 80% to 95% are singletons. This rearrangement joins TRBV5-6 to TRBJ2-3, with 8 bases fitting TRBD2. The receptor was derived from a man aged 18 to 30 in good health. Some clones in this sample may be carry-over from other donors' samples. Specimen: naive CD4+ T cells from PBMCs. Documented subset: CD45RA+ positively selected. The CDR3 nucleotides read TGTGCCAGCAGCTTGGGTCTAGCGGGTCCCACAGATACGCAGTATTTT. Its protein product is CASSLGLAGPTDTQYF.